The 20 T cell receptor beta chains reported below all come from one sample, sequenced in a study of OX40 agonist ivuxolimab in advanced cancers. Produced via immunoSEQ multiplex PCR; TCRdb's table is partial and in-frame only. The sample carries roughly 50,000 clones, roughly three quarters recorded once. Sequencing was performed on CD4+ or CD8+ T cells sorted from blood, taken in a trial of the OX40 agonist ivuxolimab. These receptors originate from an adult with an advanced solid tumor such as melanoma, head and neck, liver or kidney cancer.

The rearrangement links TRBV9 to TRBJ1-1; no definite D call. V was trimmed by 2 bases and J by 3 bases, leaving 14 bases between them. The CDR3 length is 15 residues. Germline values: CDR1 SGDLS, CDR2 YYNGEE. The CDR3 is CASSVQAAVDTEAFF. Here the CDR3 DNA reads TGTGCCAGCAGCGTCCAGGCTGCCGTGGACACTGAAGCTTTCTTT.

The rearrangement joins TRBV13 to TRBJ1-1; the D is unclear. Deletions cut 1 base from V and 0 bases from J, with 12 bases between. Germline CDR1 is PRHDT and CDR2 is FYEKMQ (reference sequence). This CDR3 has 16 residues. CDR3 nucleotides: TGTGCCAGCAGCTTAGAGGTTGGGCGGTTGAACACTGAAGCTTTCTTT. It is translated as CASSLEVGRLNTEAFF. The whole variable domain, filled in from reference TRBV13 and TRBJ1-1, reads AAGVIQSPRHLIKEKRETATLKCYPIPRHDTVYWYQQGPGQDPQFLISFYEKMQSDKGSIPDRFSAQQFSDYHSELNMSSLELGDSALYFCASSLEVGRLNTEAFFGQGTRLTVV.

The CDR3 protein is CASRSTGYNEKLFF. In DNA form, the CDR3 reads TGTGCCAGCAGGTCGACAGGGTATAATGAAAAACTGTTTTTT. This sequence joins TRBV2 and TRBJ1-4; TRBD1 agrees at 7 bases. Germline-derived CDR1 and CDR2 are SNHLY and FYNNEI. V gave up 6 bases and J gave up 4 bases; unmatched junction bases: 5. This CDR3 has 14 residues.

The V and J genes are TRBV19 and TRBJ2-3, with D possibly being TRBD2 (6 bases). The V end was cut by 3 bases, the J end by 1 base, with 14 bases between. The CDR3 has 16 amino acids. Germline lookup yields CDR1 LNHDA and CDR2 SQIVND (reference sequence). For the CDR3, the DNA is TGTGCCAGTAGTATGTTGGCGGGGAGAGGCACAGATACGCAGTATTTT. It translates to CASSMLAGRGTDTQYF.

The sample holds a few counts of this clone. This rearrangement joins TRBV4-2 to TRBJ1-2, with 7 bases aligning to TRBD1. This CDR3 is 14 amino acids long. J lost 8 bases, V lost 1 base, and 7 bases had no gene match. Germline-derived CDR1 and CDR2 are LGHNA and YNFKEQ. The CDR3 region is CASSQAGQDRGYTF. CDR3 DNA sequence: TGTGCCAGCAGCCAAGCGGGCCAGGACAGGGGCTACACCTTC.

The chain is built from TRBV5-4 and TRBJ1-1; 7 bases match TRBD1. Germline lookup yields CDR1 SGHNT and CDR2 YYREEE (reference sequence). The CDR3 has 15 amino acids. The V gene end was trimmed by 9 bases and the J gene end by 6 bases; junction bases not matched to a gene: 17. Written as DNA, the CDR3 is TGTGCCACCGACAGGGACCCCCTGACCCTATCTGAAGCTTTCTTT. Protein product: CATDRDPLTLSEAFF.

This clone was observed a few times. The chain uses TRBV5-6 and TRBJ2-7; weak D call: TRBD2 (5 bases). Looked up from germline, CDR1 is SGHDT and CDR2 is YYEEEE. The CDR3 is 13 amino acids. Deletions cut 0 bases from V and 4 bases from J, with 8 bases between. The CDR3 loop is CASSLGTVYEQYF. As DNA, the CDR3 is TGTGCCAGCAGCTTGGGGACTGTTTACGAGCAGTACTTC.

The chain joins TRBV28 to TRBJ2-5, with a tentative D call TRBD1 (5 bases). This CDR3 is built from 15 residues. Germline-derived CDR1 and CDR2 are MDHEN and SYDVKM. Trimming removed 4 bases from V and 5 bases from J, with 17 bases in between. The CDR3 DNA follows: TGTGCCAGCAGTTCCTCCACGACAGTCCGGGAGACCCAGTACTTC. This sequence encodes CASSSSTTVRETQYF.

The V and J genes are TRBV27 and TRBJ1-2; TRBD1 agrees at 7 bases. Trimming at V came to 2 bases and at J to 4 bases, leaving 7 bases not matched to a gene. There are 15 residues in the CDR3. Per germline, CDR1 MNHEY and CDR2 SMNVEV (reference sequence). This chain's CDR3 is CASSLKTGVTYGYTF. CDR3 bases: TGTGCCAGCAGTTTAAAAACAGGGGTCACCTATGGCTACACCTTC.

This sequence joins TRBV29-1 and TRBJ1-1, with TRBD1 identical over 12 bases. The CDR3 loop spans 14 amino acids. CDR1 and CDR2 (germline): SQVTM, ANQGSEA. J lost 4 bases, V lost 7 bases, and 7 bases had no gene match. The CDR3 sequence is CSGGTGGGFTEAFF. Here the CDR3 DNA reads TGCAGCGGAGGGACAGGGGGCGGTTTCACTGAAGCTTTCTTT.

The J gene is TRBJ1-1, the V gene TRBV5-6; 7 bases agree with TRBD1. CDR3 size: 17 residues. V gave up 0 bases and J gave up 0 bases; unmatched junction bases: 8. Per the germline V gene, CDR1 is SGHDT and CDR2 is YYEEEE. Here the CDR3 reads CASSLDRGRIMNTEAFF. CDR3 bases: TGTGCCAGCAGCTTGGACAGGGGAAGGATCATGAACACTGAAGCTTTCTTT.

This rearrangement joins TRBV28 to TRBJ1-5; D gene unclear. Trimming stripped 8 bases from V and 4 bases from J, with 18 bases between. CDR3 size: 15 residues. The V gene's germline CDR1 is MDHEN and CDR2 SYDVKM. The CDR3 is CASVVGRGGNQPQHF. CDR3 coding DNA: TGTGCCAGCGTTGTAGGGAGAGGAGGGAATCAGCCCCAGCATTTT.

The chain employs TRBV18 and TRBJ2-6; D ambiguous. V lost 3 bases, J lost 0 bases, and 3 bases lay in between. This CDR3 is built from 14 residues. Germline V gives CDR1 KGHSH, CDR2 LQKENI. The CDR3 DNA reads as TGTGCCAGCTCACCGGTCTCTGGGGCCAACGTCCTGACTTTC. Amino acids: CASSPVSGANVLTF.

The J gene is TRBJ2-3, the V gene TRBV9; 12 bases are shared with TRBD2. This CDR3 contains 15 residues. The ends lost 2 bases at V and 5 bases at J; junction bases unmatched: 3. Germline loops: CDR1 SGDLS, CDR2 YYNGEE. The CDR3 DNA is TGTGCCAGCAGCGTTGGACTAGCGGGGTTAGATACGCAGTATTTT. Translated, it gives CASSVGLAGLDTQYF. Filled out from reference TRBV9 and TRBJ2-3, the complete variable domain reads DSGVTQTPKHLITATGQRVTLRCSPRSGDLSVYWYQQSLDQGLQFLIQYYNGEERAKGNILERFSAQQFPDLHSELNLSSLELGDSALYFCASSVGLAGLDTQYFGPGTRLTVL.

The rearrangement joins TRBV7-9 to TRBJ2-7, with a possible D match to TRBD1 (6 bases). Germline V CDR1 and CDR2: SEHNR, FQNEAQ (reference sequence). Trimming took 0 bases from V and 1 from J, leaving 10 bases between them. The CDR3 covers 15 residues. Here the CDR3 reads CASSLAGTGSYEQYF. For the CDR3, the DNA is TGTGCCAGCAGCTTAGCGGGTACAGGGTCCTACGAGCAGTACTTC. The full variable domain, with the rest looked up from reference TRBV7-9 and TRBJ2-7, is DTGVSQNPRHKITKRGQNVTFRCDPISEHNRLYWYRQTLGQGPEFLTYFQNEAQLEKSRLLSDRFSAERPKGSFSTLEIQRTEQGDSAMYLCASSLAGTGSYEQYFGPGTRLTVT.

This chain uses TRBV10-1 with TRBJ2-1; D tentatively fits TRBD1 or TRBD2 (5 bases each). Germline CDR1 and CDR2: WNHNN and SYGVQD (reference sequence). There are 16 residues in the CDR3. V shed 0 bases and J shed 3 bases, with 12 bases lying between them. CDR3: CASSESAGAVYNEQFF. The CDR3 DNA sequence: TGCGCCAGCAGTGAGTCTGCCGGGGCGGTCTACAATGAGCAGTTCTTC.

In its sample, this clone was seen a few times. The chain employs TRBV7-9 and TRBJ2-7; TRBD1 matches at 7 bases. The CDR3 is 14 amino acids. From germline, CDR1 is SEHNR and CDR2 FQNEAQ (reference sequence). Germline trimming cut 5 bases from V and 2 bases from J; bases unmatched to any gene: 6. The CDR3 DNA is TGTGCCAGCAGCCCGACAGGGCGACCCTACGAGCAGTACTTC. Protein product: CASSPTGRPYEQYF.

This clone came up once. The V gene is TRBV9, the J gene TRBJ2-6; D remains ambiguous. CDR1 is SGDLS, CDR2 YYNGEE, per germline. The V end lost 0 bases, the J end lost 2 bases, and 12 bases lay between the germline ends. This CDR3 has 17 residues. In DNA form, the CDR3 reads TGTGCCAGCAGCGTAGGGGCGAAGGTGGCTGGGGCCAACGTCCTGACTTTC. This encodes CASSVGAKVAGANVLTF.

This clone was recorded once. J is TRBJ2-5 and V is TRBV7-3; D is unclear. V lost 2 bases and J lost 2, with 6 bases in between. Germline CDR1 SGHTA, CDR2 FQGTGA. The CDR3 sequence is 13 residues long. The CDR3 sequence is CASSLAVQETQYF. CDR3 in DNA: TGTGCCAGCAGCTTAGCGGTTCAAGAGACCCAGTACTTC.

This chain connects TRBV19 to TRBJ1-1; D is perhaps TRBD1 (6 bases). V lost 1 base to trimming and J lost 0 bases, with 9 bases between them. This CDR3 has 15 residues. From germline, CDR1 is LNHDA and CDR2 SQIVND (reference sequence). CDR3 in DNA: TGTGCCAGTAGTATAGGCGGGACACTGAACACTGAAGCTTTCTTT. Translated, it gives CASSIGGTLNTEAFF. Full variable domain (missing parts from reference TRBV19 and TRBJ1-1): DGGITQSPKYLFRKEGQNVTLSCEQNLNHDAMYWYRQDPGQGLRLIYYSQIVNDFQKGDIAEGYSVSREKKESFPLTVTSAQKNPTAFYLCASSIGGTLNTEAFFGQGTRLTVV.